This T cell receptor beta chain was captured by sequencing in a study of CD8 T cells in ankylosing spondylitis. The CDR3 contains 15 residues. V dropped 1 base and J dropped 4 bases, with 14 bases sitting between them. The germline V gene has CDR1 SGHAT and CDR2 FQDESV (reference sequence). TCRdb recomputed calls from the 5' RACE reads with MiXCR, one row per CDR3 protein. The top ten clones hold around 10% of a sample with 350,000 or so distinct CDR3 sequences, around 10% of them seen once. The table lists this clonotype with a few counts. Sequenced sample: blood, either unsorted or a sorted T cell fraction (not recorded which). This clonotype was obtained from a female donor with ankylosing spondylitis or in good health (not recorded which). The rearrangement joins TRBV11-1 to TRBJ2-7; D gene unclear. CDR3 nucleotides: TGTGCCAGCAGCTTAGATGCCAGAATTATATACGAGCAGTACTTC. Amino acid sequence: CASSLDARIIYEQYF.